This T cell receptor (beta chain) appears in the sequencing data of a study of blood T cell repertoires in COVID-19. Study-wide context: COVID-19 samples from acute and convalescent phases originated in the United States, Italy and Spain. In each case, the material was cDNA or gDNA derived from T cells, B-cell-depleted T cells, or PBMCs.

Seattle patient enrollment occurred during active infection, with longitudinal follow-up thereafter. As originally analysed: Cell counts per sample came from amplifying reference gene primers. Profiling relied on immunoSEQ multiplex PCR, and the TCRdb table lists in-frame clones only, not all of them. V, J and clone size reflect that table, while D and trimming were determined from the DNA. The sample has roughly 88,000 clones; approximately 88% are singletons. Germline assignment: CDR1 MGHRA and CDR2 YSYEKL. The CDR3 extends over 14 amino acids. J was trimmed by 5 bases and V by 2 bases; bases with no gene match: 5.

Material: peripheral blood. The clonotype comes from an older woman with COVID-19, enrolled during active disease. The chain links TRBV4-1 to TRBJ1-1; 7 bases fit TRBD1. The chain's CDR3 is CASSQRQGVTEAFF. CDR3 sequence (DNA): TGCGCCAGCAGCCAACGGCAGGGGGTGACTGAAGCTTTCTTT.